The T cell receptor (beta chain) described here comes from a study of CD8 T cells in Susac syndrome. Random hexamers served to reverse transcribe roughly 0.45 to 1 ug RNA. Amplification of TCR beta CDR3 used immunoSEQ multiplex PCR across 54 Vbeta and 13 Jbeta. TCRdb analysed the immunoSEQ multiplex PCR reads with MiXCR anew, one entry per CDR3 protein. The data hold some 190,000 distinct CDR3 sequences, with 95% observed a single time. The CDR3 runs 13 residues. Trimming pared 6 bases from V and 1 base from J, leaving 12 bases between. The germline CDR1 and CDR2 sequences are DFQATT and SNEGSKA (reference sequence).

The source material was CD4+ T cells from PBMCs. The rearrangement joins TRBV20-1 to TRBJ1-2, with D maybe TRBD1 (6 bases). This receptor was identified in a human donor with multiple sclerosis. The chain's CDR3 is CSAVGDNNYGYTF. CDR3 coding DNA: TGCAGTGCCGTAGGGGACAATAACTATGGCTACACCTTC.